The 2 T cell receptor beta chains reported below all come from one sample, sequenced in a study of regulatory T cells in long-lasting Graves disease. Building the TCR beta libraries relied on iRepertoire HTBI primers, and CDR3 regions underwent Arm-PCR. TCRdb reprocessed the multiplex PCR reads with MiXCR, giving one entry per CDR3 protein. Seen here are 350,000 to 550,000 distinct CDR3 sequences, around 14% observed once, and the top ten hold roughly 17%. Time point indicated: newly diagnosed GD, antithyroid drugs for less than 3 months. Making the TCR library involved RNA that had been extracted from PBMCs. A further study also used this sample, focusing on T cells in Graves' hyperthyroidism and ophthalmopathy.

The specimen comprised peripheral blood mononuclear cells (PBMCs), sampled at new diagnosis, from a patient treated with antithyroid drugs. The receptors shown here come from a woman under 40 with Graves disease.

The J gene is TRBJ2-7, the V gene TRBV10-3, with 10 nucleotides matching TRBD1. Germline assignment: CDR1 ENHRY and CDR2 SYGVKD. This CDR3 comprises 14 residues. V was clipped by 4 bases and J by 9 bases; unmatched bases: 9. CDR3 protein: CAISAGTGAHGQYF. DNA for the CDR3: TGTGCCATCAGTGCCGGGACAGGGGCCCACGGGCAGTACTTC.

This clonotype showed up just a few times. V is TRBV9 and J is TRBJ2-2; possibly TRBD2 for D (6 bases). The germline CDR1 and CDR2 sequences are SGDLS and YYNGEE. This CDR3 comprises 17 residues. V lost 2 bases and J 3 bases, leaving 17 bases between the germline ends. The CDR3 region has the DNA TGTGCCAGCAGCGTCGAAGCGGGCTTTACTTACACCGGGGAGCTGTTTTTT. Translated: CASSVEAGFTYTGELFF. The variable domain in full, with the rest retrieved from reference TRBV9 and TRBJ2-2, is DSGVTQTPKHLITATGQRVTLRCSPRSGDLSVYWYQQSLDQGLQFLIQYYNGEERAKGNILERFSAQQFPDLHSELNLSSLELGDSALYFCASSVEAGFTYTGELFFGEGSRLTVL.